The 13 T cell receptor beta chains given below trace back to one sample, sequenced in a study of CD4 T cells in relation to SARS-CoV-2 and coronaviruses. Before the COVID-19 pandemic, during about 2010-2018, CD4+ T cells were taken from unexposed donors. The cells were cultured for about ten days before CD4+ T cells were isolated. No antigens are known for them. The assay was immunoSEQ multiplex PCR, and TCRdb's table has in-frame clones only and misses some. The profile covers about 18,000 clones, with roughly 80% appearing a single time and 25% to 30% taken by the ten largest. Source material: CD4+ T cells from PBMCs, cultured in vitro. The receptors derive from a human donor in good health.

The V call is TRBV5-4, the J call TRBJ2-2; D is unclear. This CDR3 has 12 residues. V was trimmed by 4 bases and J by 6 bases, leaving 7 bases between them. Germline lookup yields CDR1 SGHNT and CDR2 YYREEE (reference sequence). The CDR3 protein is CASSPLAGELFF. In nucleotides, the CDR3 is TGTGCCAGCAGCCCACTGGCCGGGGAGCTGTTTTTT.

The chain carries TRBV2 and TRBJ2-2; no firm D call. Trimming stripped 3 bases from V and 1 base from J, with 6 bases between. CDR3 length: 14 amino acids. Germline values: CDR1 SNHLY, CDR2 FYNNEI. The CDR3 nucleotides read TGTGCCAGCAGTGACAGTAGGAACACCGGGGAGCTGTTTTTT. Residues: CASSDSRNTGELFF. The full variable domain, in which reference TRBV2 and TRBJ2-2 provide the parts outside the CDR3, is EPEVTQTPSHQVTQMGQEVILRCVPISNHLYFYWYRQILGQKVEFLVSFYNNEISEKSEIFDDQFSVERPDGSNFTLKIRSTKLEDSAMYFCASSDSRNTGELFFGEGSRLTVL.

V usage is TRBV30 and J usage is TRBJ1-5; tentatively, D is TRBD1 (6 bases). Per germline, CDR1 GTSNPN and CDR2 SVGIG (reference sequence). V was pared by 0 bases and J by 4 bases, with 10 bases between. The CDR3 extends over 14 amino acids. CDR3 sequence reads: CAWSVRDKNQPQHF. The CDR3 nucleotides read TGTGCCTGGAGTGTCCGGGACAAAAATCAGCCCCAGCATTTT.

This rearrangement joins TRBV9 to TRBJ1-1; no definite D call. The CDR3 consists of 14 residues. V was trimmed by 2 bases and J by 1 base, leaving 9 bases between them. CDR1 SGDLS and CDR2 YYNGEE come from the germline V gene. The CDR3 is CASSVGGANTEAFF. DNA of the CDR3: TGTGCCAGCAGCGTCGGCGGAGCGAACACTGAAGCTTTCTTT.

This chain connects TRBV5-1 to TRBJ2-5; D is perhaps TRBD2 (5 bases). Germline V gene sequence: CDR1 SGHRS, CDR2 YFSETQ. V was trimmed by 5 bases and J by 3 bases, leaving 14 bases between them. The CDR3 extends over 14 amino acids. This chain's CDR3 is CASSLSPGKETQYF. CDR3 nucleotides: TGCGCCAGCAGTCTCAGCCCGGGGAAAGAGACCCAGTACTTC.

This chain links TRBV11-2 with TRBJ2-5; 13 bases align to TRBD2. The J segment lost 1 base and the V segment lost 1 base, leaving 0 bases of the junction unmatched. Germline CDR1 is SGHAT and CDR2 is FQNNGV. This CDR3 has 16 amino acids. CDR3 sequence (DNA): TGTGCCAGCAGCTTAGGGACTAGCGGGGGCCAAGAGACCCAGTACTTC. Translation: CASSLGTSGGQETQYF. Combining the CDR3 with reference TRBV11-2 and TRBJ2-5 gives the whole variable domain EAGVAQSPRYKIIEKRQSVAFWCNPISGHATLYWYQQILGQGPKLLIQFQNNGVVDDSQLPKDRFSAERLKGVDSTLKIQPAKLEDSAVYLCASSLGTSGGQETQYFGPGTRLLVL.

V gene TRBV5-4 combines with J gene TRBJ2-7, with 8 bases lining up with TRBD1. The CDR3 loop spans 14 amino acids. Looked up from germline, CDR1 is SGHNT and CDR2 is YYREEE (reference sequence). The V and J ends lost 4 bases and 3 bases, in that order; junction bases with no gene match: 6. The CDR3 coding sequence is TGTGCCAGCAGCCAGGGACAGGAAGTCTACGAGCAGTACTTC. Translating gives CASSQGQEVYEQYF.

V is TRBV7-8 and J is TRBJ1-1; D possibly corresponds to TRBD1 (6 bases). Germline CDR1 is SGHVS and CDR2 is FQNEAQ. V dropped 2 bases and J dropped 1 base, with 8 bases sitting between them. The CDR3 totals 14 residues. The CDR3 bases are TGTGCCAGCAGCTTACCGGGACAGAACACTGAAGCTTTCTTT. It yields the protein CASSLPGQNTEAFF. Looking up the rest from reference TRBV7-8 and TRBJ1-1 gives the full variable domain: GAGVSQSPRYKVAKRGQDVALRCDPISGHVSLFWYQQALGQGPEFLTYFQNEAQLDKSGLPSDRFFAERPEGSVSTLKIQRTQQEDSAVYLCASSLPGQNTEAFFGQGTRLTVV.

The chain uses TRBV2 and TRBJ2-7, with unresolved D. V lost 4 bases and J 0 bases, leaving 7 bases between the germline ends. Germline V gives CDR1 SNHLY, CDR2 FYNNEI. The CDR3 has 13 residues. The CDR3 sequence: CASSVPSSYEQYF. The CDR3, as DNA: TGTGCCAGCAGTGTCCCTAGCTCCTACGAGCAGTACTTC.

The CDR3 spells CASSGGGWGTNYGYTF. In DNA form, the CDR3 reads TGTGCCAGCAGCGGGGGGGGATGGGGGACTAACTATGGCTACACCTTC. The chain carries TRBV28 and TRBJ1-2; TRBD1 might be the D (5 bases). CDR1 is MDHEN and CDR2 is SYDVKM in the germline V gene. CDR3 length: 16 amino acids. Trimming took off 6 bases at V and 0 bases at J, with 17 bases between the two ends.

V and J are TRBV6-1 and TRBJ1-1; D may be TRBD1 (5 bases). The CDR3 loop spans 15 amino acids. Deletions cut 1 base from V and 1 base from J, with 10 bases between. CDR1 MNHNS and CDR2 SASEGT come from the germline V gene. The CDR3 sequence is CASSEDGHPNTEAFF. CDR3 bases: TGTGCCAGCAGTGAAGATGGACACCCGAACACTGAAGCTTTCTTT.

The chain joins TRBV6-5 to TRBJ2-7, with 7 bases matching TRBD1. The CDR3 length is 14 residues. Trimming cost V 6 bases and J 7 bases; bases outside gene matches: 12. Germline V lookup: CDR1 MNHEY, CDR2 SVGAGI. CDR3 sequence: CASRRQGPSVEQYF. The CDR3 nucleotides are TGTGCCAGCAGGCGACAGGGCCCCTCTGTAGAGCAGTACTTC.

The chain links TRBV10-3 to TRBJ2-3; 7 nucleotides align to TRBD2. The CDR3 contains 14 residues. V gave up 5 bases and J gave up 2 bases; unmatched junction bases: 4. Germline V gene data show CDR1 as ENHRY and CDR2 as SYGVKD. The CDR3 DNA sequence: TGTGCCATCAGTAGGACTAGGGCCACAGATACGCAGTATTTT. It codes for CAISRTRATDTQYF.